These 7 T cell receptor beta chains share one sample of origin, sequenced in a study of T cells in localized non-small cell lung cancer (dated by TCRdb to 2020 to 2022). The library was made by the immunoSEQ multiplex PCR assay. TCRdb took this table from immuneACCESS and kept in-frame rearrangements with V and J called. Such tables lack part of the clones; where checked against another copy, unresolved V genes explain under half of the gap, and the rest is unexplained. This sample holds approximately 2,800 clones; roughly a quarter were observed only once. The top ten constitute over 10% of the sample. This specimen was normal lung tissue next to the tumor, taken before any cancer treatment. These receptors originate from an older male donor with stage II lung adenocarcinoma.

This clone occurred once. The rearrangement uses TRBV10-2 and TRBJ1-5; tentatively, D is TRBD1 (6 bases). This CDR3 spans 16 amino acids. Per the germline V gene, CDR1 is WSHSY and CDR2 is SAAADI. Trimming stripped 3 bases from V and 6 bases from J, with 18 bases between. CDR3 nucleotide sequence: TGCGCCAGCAGTGATGGGCAGGGGACGGGAATTCAGCCCCAGCATTTT. Encoded protein: CASSDGQGTGIQPQHF.

By its share, this clone is medium-sized. The J gene is TRBJ1-6, the V gene TRBV11-3; the match to TRBD1 covers 9 bases. The germline V gene encodes CDR1 SGHNT and CDR2 YENEEA. The CDR3 is 14 residues long. Germline trimming cut 4 bases from V and 11 bases from J; bases unmatched to any gene: 6. As DNA, the CDR3 is TGTGCCAGCAGCTCCCGGGACAGGGCGGCACCCCTCCACTTT. Translated: CASSSRDRAAPLHF.

This clone was recorded once. The J gene is TRBJ2-1, the V gene TRBV19, with 12 bases aligning to TRBD2. Losses at the gene ends were 7 bases for V and 10 bases for J; bases not matched to a gene: 8. Per germline, CDR1 LNHDA and CDR2 SQIVND (reference sequence). This CDR3 contains 14 residues. In nucleotides, the CDR3 is TGTGCCAGTAATGGACTAGCGGGAAGAGGGGAGCAGTTCTTC. Amino acids: CASNGLAGRGEQFF.

The chain joins TRBV15 to TRBJ1-1, with TRBD1 matching 7 bases. J was trimmed by 3 bases and V by 3 bases; bases with no gene match: 13. The germline V gene encodes CDR1 LNHNV and CDR2 YYDKDF (reference sequence). CDR3 length equals 17 residues. The CDR3: CATSSRRQGGSDTEAFF. CDR3 in DNA: TGTGCCACCAGCAGCAGAAGACAGGGAGGGTCCGACACTGAAGCTTTCTTT.

This clone turned up a few times. This chain links TRBV28 with TRBJ2-5; no definite D call. Per germline, CDR1 MDHEN and CDR2 SYDVKM. V shed 5 bases and J shed 0 bases, with 13 bases lying between them. There are 15 residues in the CDR3. CDR3 sequence: CASSPKTLYQETQYF. CDR3 DNA: TGTGCCAGCAGTCCAAAGACCCTGTACCAAGAGACCCAGTACTTC. Looking up the rest from reference TRBV28 and TRBJ2-5 gives the full variable domain: DVKVTQSSRYLVKRTGEKVFLECVQDMDHENMFWYRQDPGLGLRLIYFSYDVKMKEKGDIPEGYSVSREKKERFSLILESASTNQTSMYLCASSPKTLYQETQYFGPGTRLLVL.

This chain uses TRBV30 with TRBJ2-2; 8 bases line up with TRBD2. Per germline, CDR1 GTSNPN and CDR2 SVGIG (reference sequence). CDR3 length: 15 residues. The junction had 10 bases not matched to a gene; V was cut back by 4 bases and J by 6 bases. The DNA of the CDR3 is TGTGCCTGGATATCTGAAGCGGGAGAATCCGGGGAGCTGTTTTTT. This gives the protein CAWISEAGESGELFF.

This clone was observed a handful of times. The chain links TRBV30 to TRBJ2-2, with D tentatively TRBD2 (6 bases). Trimming removed 5 bases from V and 4 bases from J, with 11 bases in between. This CDR3 is built from 13 residues. The V gene's germline CDR1 is GTSNPN and CDR2 SVGIG (reference sequence). CDR3 nucleotides: TGTGCCTGGGGAGGGAGAGGCACCGGGGAGCTGTTTTTT. It specifies CAWGGRGTGELFF. The full variable domain, with the rest looked up from reference TRBV30 and TRBJ2-2, is SQTIHQWPATLVQPVGSPLSLECTVEGTSNPNLYWYRQAAGRGLQLLFYSVGIGQISSEVPQNLSASRPQDRQFILSSKKLLLSDSGFYLCAWGGRGTGELFFGEGSRLTVL.